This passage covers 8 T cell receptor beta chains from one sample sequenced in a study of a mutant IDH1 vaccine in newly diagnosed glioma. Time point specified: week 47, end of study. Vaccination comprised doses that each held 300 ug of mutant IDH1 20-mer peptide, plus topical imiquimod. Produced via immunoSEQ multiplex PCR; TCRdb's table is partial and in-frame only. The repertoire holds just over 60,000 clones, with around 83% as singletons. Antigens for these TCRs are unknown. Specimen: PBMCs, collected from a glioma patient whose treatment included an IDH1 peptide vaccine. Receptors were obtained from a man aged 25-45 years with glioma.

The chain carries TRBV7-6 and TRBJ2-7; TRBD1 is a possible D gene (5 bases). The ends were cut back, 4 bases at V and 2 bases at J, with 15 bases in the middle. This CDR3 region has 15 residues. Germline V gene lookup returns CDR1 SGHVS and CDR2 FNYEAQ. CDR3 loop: CASSSRTRQTYEQYF. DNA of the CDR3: TGTGCCAGCAGCTCGAGGACACGCCAGACCTACGAGCAGTACTTC.

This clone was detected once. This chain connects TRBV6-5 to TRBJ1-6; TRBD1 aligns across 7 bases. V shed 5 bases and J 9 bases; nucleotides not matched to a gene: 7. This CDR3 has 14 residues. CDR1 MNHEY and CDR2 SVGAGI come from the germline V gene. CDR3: CASSAGTEGSPLHF. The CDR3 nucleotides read TGTGCCAGCAGTGCCGGGACAGAGGGTTCACCCCTCCACTTT.

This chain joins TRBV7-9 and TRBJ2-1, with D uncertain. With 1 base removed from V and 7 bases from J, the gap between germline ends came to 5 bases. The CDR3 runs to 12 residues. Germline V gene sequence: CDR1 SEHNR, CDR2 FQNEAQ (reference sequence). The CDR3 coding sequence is TGTGCCAGCAGCTTAGGATCGAATGAGCAGTTCTTC. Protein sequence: CASSLGSNEQFF.

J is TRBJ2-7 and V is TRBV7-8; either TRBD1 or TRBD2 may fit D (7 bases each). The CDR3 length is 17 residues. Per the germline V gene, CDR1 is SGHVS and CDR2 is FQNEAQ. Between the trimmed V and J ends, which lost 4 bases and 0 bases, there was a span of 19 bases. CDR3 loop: CASSSRGSAGASYEQYF. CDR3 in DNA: TGTGCCAGCAGCTCCAGGGGGAGTGCGGGGGCCTCCTACGAGCAGTACTTC.

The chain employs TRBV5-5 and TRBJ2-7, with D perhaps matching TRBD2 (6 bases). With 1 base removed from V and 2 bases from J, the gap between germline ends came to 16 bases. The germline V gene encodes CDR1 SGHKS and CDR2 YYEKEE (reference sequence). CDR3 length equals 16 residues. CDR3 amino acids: CASSLTPFGGAYEQYF. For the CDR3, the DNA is TGTGCCAGCAGCTTGACACCTTTCGGAGGGGCCTACGAGCAGTACTTC.

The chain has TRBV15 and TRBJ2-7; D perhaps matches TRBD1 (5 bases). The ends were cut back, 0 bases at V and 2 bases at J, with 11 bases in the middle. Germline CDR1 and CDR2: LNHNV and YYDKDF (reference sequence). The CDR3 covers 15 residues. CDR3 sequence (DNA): TGTGCCACCAGCAGAGATAGGACAAGGACCTACGAGCAGTACTTC. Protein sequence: CATSRDRTRTYEQYF.

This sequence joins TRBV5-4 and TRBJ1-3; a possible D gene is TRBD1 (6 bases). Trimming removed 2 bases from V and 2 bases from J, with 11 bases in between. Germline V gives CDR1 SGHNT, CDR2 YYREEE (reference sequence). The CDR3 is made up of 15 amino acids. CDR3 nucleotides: TGTGCCAGCAGCTTCATGTCAGGGGCTGGAAACACCATATATTTT. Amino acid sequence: CASSFMSGAGNTIYF.

The CDR3 region is CASSSRGGGFDEQFF. The CDR3 nucleotides are TGTGCCAGCAGCTCAAGGGGGGGCGGTTTCGATGAGCAGTTCTTC. The V call is TRBV5-8, the J call TRBJ2-1; the D gene is possibly TRBD2 (7 bases). Per germline, CDR1 SGHTS and CDR2 YDEGEE. The germline V and J ends were trimmed by 3 bases and 8 bases, with 18 bases remaining between them. The CDR3 contains 15 residues.